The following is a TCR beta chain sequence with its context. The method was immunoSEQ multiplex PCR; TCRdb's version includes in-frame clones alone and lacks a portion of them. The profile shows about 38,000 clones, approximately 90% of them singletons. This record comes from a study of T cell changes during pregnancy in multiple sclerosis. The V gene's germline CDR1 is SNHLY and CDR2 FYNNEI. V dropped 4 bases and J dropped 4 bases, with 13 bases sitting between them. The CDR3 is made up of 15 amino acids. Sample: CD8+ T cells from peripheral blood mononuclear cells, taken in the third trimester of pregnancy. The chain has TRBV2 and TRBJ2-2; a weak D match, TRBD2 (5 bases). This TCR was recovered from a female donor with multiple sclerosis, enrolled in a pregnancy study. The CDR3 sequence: CASSGPPEATGELFF. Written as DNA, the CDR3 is TGTGCCAGCAGTGGTCCCCCGGAGGCCACCGGGGAGCTGTTTTTT. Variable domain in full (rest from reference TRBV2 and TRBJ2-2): EPEVTQTPSHQVTQMGQEVILRCVPISNHLYFYWYRQILGQKVEFLVSFYNNEISEKSEIFDDQFSVERPDGSNFTLKIRSTKLEDSAMYFCASSGPPEATGELFFGEGSRLTVL.